This TCR beta chain is from a study of cytomegalovirus exposure and HLA in healthy donors. Study information: The same platform was used for the 100 to 150 validation repertoires as for the approximately 730 first-cohort repertoires, as reported in a later analysis.

Study-wide results and caveats: Three CMV-associated chains were confirmed in vitro to be specific for CMV antigens.

Produced via immunoSEQ multiplex PCR; TCRdb's table is partial and in-frame only. The sample has about 180,000 clones, about 85% seen once; the top ten hold 16%. About this clone itself: Its antigen remains unknown.

The CDR3 consists of 16 residues. Per germline, CDR1 SNHLY and CDR2 FYNNEI. V shed 1 base, J shed 4 bases, and the junction held 8 bases outside the gene matches. V is TRBV2 and J is TRBJ1-1, with 8 bases fitting TRBD1. The source material was PBMCs. This sequence was found in a man between 18 and 35 years old in good health and CMV-seropositive. Written as DNA, the CDR3 is TGTGCCAGCAGTGAAGGGGCCCCTCAGGGGGCCACTGAAGCTTTCTTT. Its protein product is CASSEGAPQGATEAFF.